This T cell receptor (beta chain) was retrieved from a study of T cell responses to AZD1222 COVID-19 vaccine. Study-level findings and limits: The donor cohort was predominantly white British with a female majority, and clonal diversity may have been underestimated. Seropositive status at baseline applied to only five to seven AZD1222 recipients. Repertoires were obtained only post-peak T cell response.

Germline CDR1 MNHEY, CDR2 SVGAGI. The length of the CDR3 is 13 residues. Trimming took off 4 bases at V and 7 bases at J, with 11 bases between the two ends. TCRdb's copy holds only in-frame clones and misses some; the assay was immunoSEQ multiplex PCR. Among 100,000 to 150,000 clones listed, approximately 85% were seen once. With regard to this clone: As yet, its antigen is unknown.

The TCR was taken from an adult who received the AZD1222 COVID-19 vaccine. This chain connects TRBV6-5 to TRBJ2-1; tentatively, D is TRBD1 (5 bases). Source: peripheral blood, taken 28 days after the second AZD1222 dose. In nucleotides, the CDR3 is TGTGCCAGCAGTTGGAACAGGCATAATGAGCAGTTCTTC. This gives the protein CASSWNRHNEQFF.